Below, 18 T cell receptor beta chains from the same sample are listed, as sequenced in a study of T cell responses to AZD1222 COVID-19 vaccine. Profiling relied on immunoSEQ multiplex PCR, and the TCRdb table lists in-frame clones only, not all of them. The data contain 99,000 or so clones, about 80% of them singletons. The sample in question was peripheral blood, obtained on day 0 of AZD1222 vaccination. These receptors all come from an adult in good health.

The CDR3, as DNA: TGTGCCATCAGCGGGAGGACCACTGAAGCTTTCTTT. Amino acid sequence: CAISGRTTEAFF. The J gene is TRBJ1-1, the V gene TRBV10-3; D not certain. V gave up 6 bases and J gave up 4 bases, with 9 bases separating them. Germline V gene lookup returns CDR1 ENHRY and CDR2 SYGVKD. This CDR3 is built from 12 residues.

The rearrangement links TRBV7-9 to TRBJ1-1; 7 bases map to TRBD1. The V segment lost 5 bases and the J segment 2 bases; nucleotides outside the gene matches: 2. The germline CDR1 and CDR2 sequences are SEHNR and FQNEAQ (reference sequence). The CDR3 contains 13 residues. This CDR3 is CASSRTGNTEAFF. DNA of the CDR3: TGTGCCAGCAGCCGGACAGGTAACACTGAAGCTTTCTTT.

V and J are TRBV5-6 and TRBJ2-1; D is undetermined. V dropped 1 base and J dropped 3 bases, with 5 bases sitting between them. CDR1 and CDR2 (germline): SGHDT, YYEEEE. CDR3 size: 13 residues. CDR3 coding DNA: TGTGCCAGCAGCTTGACAGTCTACAATGAGCAGTTCTTC. The encoded protein is CASSLTVYNEQFF.

This clone has a single count. The chain uses TRBV5-4 and TRBJ1-2; 11 nucleotides line up with TRBD1. Germline V gene lookup returns CDR1 SGHNT and CDR2 YYREEE (reference sequence). The CDR3 is made up of 16 amino acids. V lost 0 bases and J lost 4; bases outside the gene matches: 5. CDR3 coding DNA: TGTGCCAGCAGCTTGGGTGGGACAGGGGGAACCTATGGCTACACCTTC. Protein: CASSLGGTGGTYGYTF.

The CDR3 DNA follows: TGTGCCAGCAGTTTACCAAACCCCAACGAGCAGTACTTC. Protein sequence: CASSLPNPNEQYF. This chain links TRBV6-2 or TRBV6-3 with TRBJ2-7; D uncertain. The CDR3 runs 13 residues. V dropped 4 bases and J dropped 5 bases, with 12 bases sitting between them. The germline gives CDR1 MNHEY, CDR2 SVGEGT.

This clone was counted between two and nine times. The chain couples TRBV27 to TRBJ1-5, with 7 bases fitting TRBD1. This CDR3 contains 15 residues. Unmatched junction bases numbered 10, after V lost 6 bases and J lost 5 bases. Germline CDR1 reads MNHEY; CDR2 reads SMNVEV (reference sequence). The DNA of the CDR3 is TGTGCCAGCAGAAACCAGGGGGGCGATCATCAGCCCCAGCATTTT. Its protein is CASRNQGGDHQPQHF.

This chain connects TRBV11-3 to TRBJ2-1; D tentatively fits TRBD1 or TRBD2 (6 bases each). Germline values: CDR1 SGHNT, CDR2 YENEEA. The CDR3 covers 15 residues. V lost 5 bases to trimming and J lost 3 bases, with 14 bases between them. DNA for the CDR3: TGTGCCAGCAGCCGGGGGCGGGGACACTACAATGAGCAGTTCTTC. This sequence encodes CASSRGRGHYNEQFF.

This chain links TRBV5-8 with TRBJ2-7; the D is unclear. This CDR3 is 14 amino acids long. Germline-derived CDR1 and CDR2 are SGHTS and YDEGEE. V gave up 0 bases and J gave up 2 bases, with 9 bases separating them. As DNA, the CDR3 is TGTGCCAGCAGCTTGGGGCCGGCGCCCTACGAGCAGTACTTC. It encodes CASSLGPAPYEQYF.

The V call is TRBV10-1, the J call TRBJ2-3; TRBD2 agrees at 10 bases. V trimming: 0 bases; J trimming: 4 bases; junction bases outside the gene matches: 1. Germline V gene data show CDR1 as WNHNN and CDR2 as SYGVQD (reference sequence). The CDR3 sequence is 15 residues long. CDR3 DNA sequence: TGCGCCAGCAGTGAGTCGCTAGCGGGGGCAGATACGCAGTATTTT. Amino acids: CASSESLAGADTQYF.

The rearrangement joins TRBV5-6 to TRBJ2-3; TRBD2 matches 12 bases. This CDR3 region has 15 residues. CDR1 is SGHDT and CDR2 is YYEEEE in the germline V gene. J gave up 4 bases and V 6 bases, and 6 bases lay outside the gene matches. The CDR3 region has the DNA TGTGCCAGCACCAAACGGACTAGCGGGGCAGATACGCAGTATTTT. This encodes CASTKRTSGADTQYF.

This chain connects TRBV27 to TRBJ2-5, with TRBD2 as a possible D gene (6 bases). Germline V gives CDR1 MNHEY, CDR2 SMNVEV (reference sequence). The CDR3 loop spans 14 amino acids. The V end was cut by 2 bases, the J end by 4 bases, with 11 bases between. CDR3 protein: CASSLGRGAETQYF. The CDR3 coding sequence is TGTGCCAGCAGTTTAGGGCGGGGCGCAGAGACCCAGTACTTC.

The gene calls are TRBV7-9 and TRBJ1-6; 7 bases are a match to TRBD1. This CDR3 region has 12 residues. Germline V gene sequence: CDR1 SEHNR, CDR2 FQNEAQ (reference sequence). Losses at the gene ends were 3 bases for V and 10 bases for J; bases not matched to a gene: 0. This chain's CDR3 is CASSLGQSPLHF. CDR3 nucleotide sequence: TGTGCCAGCAGCTTGGGACAGTCACCCCTCCACTTT.

CDR3 region: CASSLVRGETGELFF. DNA of the CDR3: TGTGCCAGCAGTTTAGTAAGGGGCGAAACCGGGGAGCTGTTTTTT. V and J are TRBV28 and TRBJ2-2; D perhaps matches TRBD1 (5 bases). CDR1 and CDR2 (germline): MDHEN, SYDVKM. V lost 2 bases to trimming and J lost 5 bases, with 12 bases between them. This CDR3 spans 15 amino acids.

This clone came up a few times. The gene calls are TRBV2 and TRBJ2-1; D unresolved. This CDR3 has 15 amino acids. Trimming stripped 2 bases from V and 9 bases from J, with 17 bases between. Looked up from germline, CDR1 is SNHLY and CDR2 is FYNNEI. The CDR3 nucleotides read TGTGCCAGCAGTGAACAGGCGAACCAACGGAGTGAGCAGTTCTTC. Protein sequence: CASSEQANQRSEQFF.

This chain joins TRBV7-6 and TRBJ1-2; D not certain. V shed 1 base and J shed 3 bases, with 12 bases lying between them. The CDR3 is 15 amino acids. The V gene's germline CDR1 is SGHVS and CDR2 FNYEAQ. For the CDR3, the DNA is TGTGCCAGCAGCTTAGGAGGGTTGAGGGACTATGGCTACACCTTC. Translated, it gives CASSLGGLRDYGYTF.

The chain has TRBV5-1 and TRBJ1-6; D gene unclear. V lost 1 base and J lost 8, with 10 bases in between. Looked up from germline, CDR1 is SGHRS and CDR2 is YFSETQ. The CDR3 covers 14 residues. The CDR3 region is CASSLRTYDSPLHF. The CDR3 DNA follows: TGCGCCAGCAGCTTGCGGACTTATGATTCACCCCTCCACTTT.

CDR3 sequence: CASSTGQFSTDTQYF. Here the CDR3 DNA reads TGTGCCAGCAGCACCGGACAGTTTAGCACAGATACGCAGTATTTT. The V and J genes are TRBV9 and TRBJ2-3; tentative D call: TRBD1 (6 bases). CDR3 length: 15 residues. The V end was cut by 4 bases, the J end by 0 bases, with 12 bases between. From germline, CDR1 is SGDLS and CDR2 YYNGEE.

J is TRBJ1-3 and V is TRBV7-8; D gene unclear. This CDR3 has 15 amino acids. Trimming removed 4 bases at V and 0 bases at J, with 10 bases between. Per the germline V gene, CDR1 is SGHVS and CDR2 is FQNEAQ. CDR3 protein: CASSSDRPSGNTIYF. The DNA of the CDR3 is TGTGCCAGCAGCTCGGACCGTCCCTCTGGAAACACCATATATTTT.